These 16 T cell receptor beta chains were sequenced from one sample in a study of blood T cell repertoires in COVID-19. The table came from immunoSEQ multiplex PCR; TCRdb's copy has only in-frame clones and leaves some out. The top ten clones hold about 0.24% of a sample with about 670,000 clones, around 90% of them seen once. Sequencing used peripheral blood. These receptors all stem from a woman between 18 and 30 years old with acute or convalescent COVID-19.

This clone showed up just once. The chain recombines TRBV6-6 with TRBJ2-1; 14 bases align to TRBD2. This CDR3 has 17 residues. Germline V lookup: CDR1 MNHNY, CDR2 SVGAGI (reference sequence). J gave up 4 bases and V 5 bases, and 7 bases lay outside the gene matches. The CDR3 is CASSRTSGGTLYNEQFF. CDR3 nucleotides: TGTGCCAGCAGTCGGACTAGCGGGGGGACCCTTTACAATGAGCAGTTCTTC.

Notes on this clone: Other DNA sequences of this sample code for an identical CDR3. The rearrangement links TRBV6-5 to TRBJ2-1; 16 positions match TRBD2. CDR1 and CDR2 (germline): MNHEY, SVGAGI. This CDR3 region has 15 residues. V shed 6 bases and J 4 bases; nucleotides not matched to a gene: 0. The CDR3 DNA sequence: TGTGCCAGCAGGGGACTAGCGGGGGGGTACAATGAGCAGTTCTTC. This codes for CASRGLAGGYNEQFF.

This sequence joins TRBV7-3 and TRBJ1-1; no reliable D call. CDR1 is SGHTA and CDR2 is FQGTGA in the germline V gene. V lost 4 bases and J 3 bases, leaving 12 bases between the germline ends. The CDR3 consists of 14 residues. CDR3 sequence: CASSYRGPDTEAFF. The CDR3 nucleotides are TGTGCCAGCAGCTATCGGGGTCCGGACACTGAAGCTTTCTTT. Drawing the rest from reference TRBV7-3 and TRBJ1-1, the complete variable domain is GAGVSQTPSNKVTEKGKYVELRCDPISGHTALYWYRQSLGQGPEFLIYFQGTGAADDSGLPNDRFFAVRPEGSVSTLKIQRTERGDSAVYLCASSYRGPDTEAFFGQGTRLTVV.

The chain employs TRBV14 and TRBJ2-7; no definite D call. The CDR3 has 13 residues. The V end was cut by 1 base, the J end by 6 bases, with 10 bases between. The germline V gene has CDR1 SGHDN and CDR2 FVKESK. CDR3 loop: CASSQALVGEQYF. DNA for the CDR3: TGTGCCAGCAGCCAAGCGCTAGTTGGCGAGCAGTACTTC.

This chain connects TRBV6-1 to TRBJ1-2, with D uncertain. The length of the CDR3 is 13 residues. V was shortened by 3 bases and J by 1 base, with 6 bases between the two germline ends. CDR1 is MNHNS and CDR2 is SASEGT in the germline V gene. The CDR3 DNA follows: TGTGCCAGCAGTGACCCAAATAACTATGGCTACACCTTC. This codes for CASSDPNNYGYTF.

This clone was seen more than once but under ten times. The chain's CDR3 is CASRNTGGKYF. The CDR3 nucleotides are TGTGCCAGCAGAAATACAGGGGGGAAGTACTTC. J is TRBJ2-5 and V is TRBV12-3 or TRBV12-4, with 8 bases fitting TRBD1. The CDR3 runs 11 residues. After removal of 6 bases from V and 12 bases from J, the junction contained 6 bases not matched to a gene.

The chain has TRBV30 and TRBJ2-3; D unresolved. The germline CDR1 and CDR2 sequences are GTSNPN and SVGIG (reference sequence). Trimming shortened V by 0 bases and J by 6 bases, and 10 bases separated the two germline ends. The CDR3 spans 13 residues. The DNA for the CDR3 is TGTGCCTGGAGTGTAGGAGCTGTCGATACGCAGTATTTT. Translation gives CAWSVGAVDTQYF.

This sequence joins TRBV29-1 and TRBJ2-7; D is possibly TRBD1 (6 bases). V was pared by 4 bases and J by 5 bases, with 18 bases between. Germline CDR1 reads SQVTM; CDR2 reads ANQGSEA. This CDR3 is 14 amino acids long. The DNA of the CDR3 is TGCAGCGTTGTAACGACAGGCGCATCCCACGAGCAGTACTTC. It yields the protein CSVVTTGASHEQYF.

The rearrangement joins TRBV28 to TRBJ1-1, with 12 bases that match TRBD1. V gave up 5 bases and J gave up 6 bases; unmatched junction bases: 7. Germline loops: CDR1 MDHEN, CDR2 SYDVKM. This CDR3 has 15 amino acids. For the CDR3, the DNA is TGTGCCAGCAGTCCTGGGACAGGGGGCTTGGCTGAAGCTTTCTTT. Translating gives CASSPGTGGLAEAFF.

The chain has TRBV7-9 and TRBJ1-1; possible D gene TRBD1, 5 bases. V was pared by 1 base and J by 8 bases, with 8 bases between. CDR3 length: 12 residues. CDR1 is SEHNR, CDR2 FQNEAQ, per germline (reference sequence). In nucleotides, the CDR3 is TGTGCCAGCAGCTTAGGACAGTCCGAAGCTTTCTTT. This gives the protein CASSLGQSEAFF. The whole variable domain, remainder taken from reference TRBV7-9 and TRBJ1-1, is DTGVSQNPRHKITKRGQNVTFRCDPISEHNRLYWYRQTLGQGPEFLTYFQNEAQLEKSRLLSDRFSAERPKGSFSTLEIQRTEQGDSAMYLCASSLGQSEAFFGQGTRLTVV.

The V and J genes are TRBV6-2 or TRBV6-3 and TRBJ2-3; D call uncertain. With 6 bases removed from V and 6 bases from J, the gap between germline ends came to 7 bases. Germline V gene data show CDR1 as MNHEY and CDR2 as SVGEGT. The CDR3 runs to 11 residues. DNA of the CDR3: TGTGCCAGCAGCCCCGGGGATACGCAGTATTTT. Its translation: CASSPGDTQYF.

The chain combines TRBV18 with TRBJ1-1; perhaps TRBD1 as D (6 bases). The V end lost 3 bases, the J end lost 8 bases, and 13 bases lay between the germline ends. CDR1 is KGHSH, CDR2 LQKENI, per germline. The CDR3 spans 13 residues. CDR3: CASSPNLDREAFF. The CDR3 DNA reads TGTGCCAGCTCACCGAACCTGGACAGAGAAGCTTTCTTT.

CDR3 region: CASSPGQGASEPQHF. The CDR3 DNA follows: TGTGCCAGCAGCCCTGGACAGGGGGCATCTGAGCCCCAGCATTTT. The chain is built from TRBV9 and TRBJ1-5; TRBD1 agrees at 11 bases. The CDR3 contains 15 residues. With V trimmed by 4 bases and J by 8 bases, 8 bases remained unmatched. Per germline, CDR1 SGDLS and CDR2 YYNGEE.

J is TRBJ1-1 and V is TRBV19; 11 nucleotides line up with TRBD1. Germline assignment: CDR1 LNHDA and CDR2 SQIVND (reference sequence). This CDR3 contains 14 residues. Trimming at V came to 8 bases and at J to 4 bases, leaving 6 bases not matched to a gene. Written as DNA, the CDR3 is TGTGCCAGTTGGACAGGGGGCGAGGGCACTGAAGCTTTCTTT. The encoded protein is CASWTGGEGTEAFF.

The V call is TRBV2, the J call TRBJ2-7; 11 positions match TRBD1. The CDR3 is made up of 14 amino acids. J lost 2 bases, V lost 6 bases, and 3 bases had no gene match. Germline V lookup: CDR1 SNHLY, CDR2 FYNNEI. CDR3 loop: CASRWDRGAYEQYF. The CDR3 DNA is TGTGCCAGCAGATGGGACAGGGGGGCCTACGAGCAGTACTTC.

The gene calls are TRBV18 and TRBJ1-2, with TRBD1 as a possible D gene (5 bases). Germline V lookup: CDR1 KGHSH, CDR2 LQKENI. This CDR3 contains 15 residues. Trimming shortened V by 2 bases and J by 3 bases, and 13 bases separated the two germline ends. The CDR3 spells CASSPERNRYYGYTF. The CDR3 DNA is TGTGCCAGCTCACCAGAGAGGAACAGGTACTATGGCTACACCTTC.